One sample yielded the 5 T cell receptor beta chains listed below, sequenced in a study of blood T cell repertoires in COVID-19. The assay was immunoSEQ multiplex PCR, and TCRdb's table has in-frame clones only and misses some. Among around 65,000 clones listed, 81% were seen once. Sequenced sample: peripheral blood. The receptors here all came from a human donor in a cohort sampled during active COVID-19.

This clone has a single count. The CDR3 region is CASSYSDRRNQPQHF. CDR3 nucleotides: TGTGCCAGCAGTTACTCGGACAGACGCAATCAGCCCCAGCATTTT. The rearrangement joins TRBV6-6 to TRBJ1-5; D perhaps matches TRBD1 (6 bases). This CDR3 contains 15 residues. Trimming stripped 0 bases from V and 2 bases from J, with 8 bases between. Per the germline V gene, CDR1 is MNHNY and CDR2 is SVGAGI (reference sequence).

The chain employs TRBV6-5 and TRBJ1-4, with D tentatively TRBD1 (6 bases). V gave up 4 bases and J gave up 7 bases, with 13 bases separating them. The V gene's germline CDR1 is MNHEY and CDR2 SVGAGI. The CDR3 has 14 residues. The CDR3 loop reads CASSSQGTGEKLFF. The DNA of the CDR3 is TGTGCCAGCAGTTCACAGGGTACGGGTGAAAAACTGTTTTTT.

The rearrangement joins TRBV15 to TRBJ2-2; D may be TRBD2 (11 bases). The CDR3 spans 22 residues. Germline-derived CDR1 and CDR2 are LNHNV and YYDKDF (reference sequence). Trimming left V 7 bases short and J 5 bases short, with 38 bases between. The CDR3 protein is CATNVTGTGVELAGVETGELFF. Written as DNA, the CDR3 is TGTGCCACCAACGTCACCGGGACAGGGGTCGAACTAGCGGGAGTTGAAACCGGGGAGCTGTTTTTT.

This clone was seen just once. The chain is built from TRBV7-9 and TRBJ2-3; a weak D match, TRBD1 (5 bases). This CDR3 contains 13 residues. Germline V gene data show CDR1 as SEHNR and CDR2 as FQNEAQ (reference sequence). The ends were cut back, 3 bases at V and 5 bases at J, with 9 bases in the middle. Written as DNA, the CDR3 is TGTGCCAGCAGCTTGCTTCAGGGAGATACGCAGTATTTT. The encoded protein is CASSLLQGDTQYF.

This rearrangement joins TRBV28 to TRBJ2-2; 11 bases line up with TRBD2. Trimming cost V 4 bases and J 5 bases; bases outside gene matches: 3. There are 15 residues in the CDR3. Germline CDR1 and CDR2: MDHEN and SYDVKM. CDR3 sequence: CASSSLAGETGELFF. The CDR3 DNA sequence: TGTGCCAGCAGTTCACTAGCGGGAGAGACCGGGGAGCTGTTTTTT.